The 25 T cell receptor beta chains in this list originate from one sample, sequenced in a study of CD8 T cells in Susac syndrome. Random hexamers were used to reverse transcribe an amount of roughly 0.45 to 1 ug RNA. TCRdb fed the immunoSEQ multiplex PCR reads into MiXCR, producing one record per CDR3 protein. The sample shows over 80,000 distinct CDR3 sequences, 94% of them seen only once. Sequencing was carried out using CD8+ T cells from PBMCs. These receptors were taken from a human donor with Susac syndrome.

This clonotype appeared a single time. The gene calls are TRBV27 and TRBJ2-7; 9 nucleotides agree with TRBD2. Losses at the gene ends were 7 bases for V and 4 bases for J; bases not matched to a gene: 11. The CDR3 is 15 residues long. The germline V gene encodes CDR1 MNHEY and CDR2 SMNVEV (reference sequence). CDR3 sequence (DNA): TGTGCCAGCATCCCATCCTTAGCGGGAGATTACGAGCAGTACTTC. This sequence encodes CASIPSLAGDYEQYF.

The DNA of the CDR3 is TGTGCCACCAATAGCATGAACACTGAAGCTTTCTTT. Its protein product is CATNSMNTEAFF. The chain employs TRBV5-6 and TRBJ1-1; D not resolved. CDR3 length equals 12 residues. Per the germline V gene, CDR1 is SGHDT and CDR2 is YYEEEE. Trimming cost V 9 bases and J 0 bases, with 9 bases left between them.

In this sample, this clonotype turned up a few times. The genes are TRBV4-1 and TRBJ2-3; possibly TRBD2 for D (6 bases). Trimming removed 0 bases at V and 4 bases at J, with 8 bases between. The CDR3 extends over 14 amino acids. The germline gives CDR1 MGHRA, CDR2 YSYEKL. CDR3 sequence: CASSQDLASDTQYF. CDR3 sequence (DNA): TGCGCCAGCAGCCAAGACCTAGCGTCAGATACGCAGTATTTT.

V gene TRBV29-1 combines with J gene TRBJ2-7; TRBD2 aligns across 9 bases. The CDR3 is 13 residues long. The V gene end was trimmed by 6 bases and the J gene end by 2 bases; junction bases not matched to a gene: 5. Germline CDR1 reads SQVTM; CDR2 reads ANQGSEA. This CDR3 is CSVGLAPTYEQYF. Here the CDR3 DNA reads TGCAGCGTCGGACTAGCGCCAACCTACGAGCAGTACTTC.

The rearrangement links TRBV10-3 to TRBJ2-6; 7 nucleotides align to TRBD1. From germline, CDR1 is ENHRY and CDR2 SYGVKD. This CDR3 is built from 17 residues. With V trimmed by 10 bases and J by 3 bases, 15 bases remained unmatched. The CDR3 DNA is TGTGCCACCTCCGACAGGGTTGTATCTGGTGGGGCCAACGTCCTGACTTTC. It codes for CATSDRVVSGGANVLTF.

DNA of the CDR3: TGTGCCAGCAGCTTCGGGGAGGGCCTCCTCAATGAGCAGTTCTTC. This gives the protein CASSFGEGLLNEQFF. The chain recombines TRBV11-2 with TRBJ2-1, with TRBD2 matching over 7 bases. CDR1 and CDR2 from the germline V gene are SGHAT and FQNNGV. The CDR3 runs to 15 residues. J lost 6 bases, V lost 3 bases, and 8 bases had no gene match. The whole variable domain, filled in from reference TRBV11-2 and TRBJ2-1, reads EAGVAQSPRYKIIEKRQSVAFWCNPISGHATLYWYQQILGQGPKLLIQFQNNGVVDDSQLPKDRFSAERLKGVDSTLKIQPAKLEDSAVYLCASSFGEGLLNEQFFGPGTRLTVL.

The chain couples TRBV28 to TRBJ2-5, with TRBD1 identical over 8 bases. This CDR3 spans 14 amino acids. Germline V lookup: CDR1 MDHEN, CDR2 SYDVKM. V was clipped by 5 bases and J by 5 bases; unmatched bases: 7. The CDR3 loop reads CASSPRTGWETQYF. In DNA, the CDR3 is TGTGCCAGCAGTCCCAGGACAGGGTGGGAGACCCAGTACTTC.

The V and J genes are TRBV30 and TRBJ1-1; the match to TRBD1 covers 9 bases. The CDR3 is 13 amino acids. The trim removed 5 bases at V and 3 bases at J, leaving 4 bases unmatched. In germline, CDR1 is GTSNPN, CDR2 SVGIG (reference sequence). The CDR3 DNA follows: TGTGCCTGGTTTGACAGGGGGTACACTGAAGCTTTCTTT. The encoded protein is CAWFDRGYTEAFF.

The sample holds one count of this clonotype. The chain has TRBV28 and TRBJ2-3; maybe TRBD2 (6 bases). Germline V gene data show CDR1 as MDHEN and CDR2 as SYDVKM. The CDR3 runs 15 residues. V was clipped by 7 bases and J by 6 bases, with 20 bases between them. DNA for the CDR3: TGTGCCAGCAATGGCCGGGACTTCGAGGGGGATACGCAGTATTTT. Protein sequence: CASNGRDFEGDTQYF.

The chain joins TRBV7-9 to TRBJ2-3; D is uncertain. CDR1 is SEHNR and CDR2 is FQNEAQ in the germline V gene (reference sequence). The CDR3 contains 13 residues. Trimming removed 4 bases at V and 4 bases at J, with 9 bases between. CDR3: CASSSPASDTQYF. DNA for the CDR3: TGTGCCAGCAGCTCCCCGGCCTCAGATACGCAGTATTTT.

The genes are TRBV4-2 and TRBJ2-1; a possible D gene is TRBD1 (5 bases). CDR1 and CDR2 from the germline V gene are LGHNA and YNFKEQ. The ends were cut back, 1 base at V and 6 bases at J, with 22 bases in the middle. This CDR3 has 18 residues. CDR3 DNA sequence: TGTGCCAGCAGCCAAGGGGGCCAACGACAGTTAACTCGCAATGAGCAGTTCTTC. This sequence encodes CASSQGGQRQLTRNEQFF.

The J gene is TRBJ1-1, the V gene TRBV6-2 or TRBV6-3, with D perhaps matching TRBD1 (6 bases). The V end lost 0 bases, the J end lost 7 bases, and 9 bases lay between the germline ends. The CDR3 loop spans 13 amino acids. Germline CDR1 MNHEY, CDR2 SVGEGT. Here the CDR3 reads CASSYSRTVEAFF. The CDR3 region has the DNA TGTGCCAGCAGTTACTCTCGGACAGTTGAAGCTTTCTTT.

The chain joins TRBV13 to TRBJ2-7; D is perhaps TRBD1 (5 bases). Germline CDR1 reads PRHDT; CDR2 reads FYEKMQ (reference sequence). CDR3 length: 14 amino acids. Trimming pared 0 bases from V and 2 bases from J, leaving 8 bases between. CDR3 DNA sequence: TGTGCCAGCAGCTTAGGCGACAGAGCCTACGAGCAGTACTTC. As protein: CASSLGDRAYEQYF.

The chain uses TRBV29-1 and TRBJ2-1; maybe TRBD1 (5 bases). Germline assignment: CDR1 SQVTM and CDR2 ANQGSEA. This CDR3 is 10 amino acids long. V lost 6 bases and J 10 bases, leaving 10 bases between the germline ends. The CDR3 region is CSVQGREQFF. The CDR3 bases are TGCAGCGTGCAGGGCCGGGAGCAGTTCTTC.

The V and J genes are TRBV12-3 or TRBV12-4 and TRBJ1-2; tentative D call: TRBD1 (6 bases). The V and J ends lost 7 bases and 4 bases respectively, with 19 bases between them. The CDR3 extends over 15 amino acids. CDR3 in DNA: TGTGCCAGCACCTGGACAGACTCCTCACCCTATGGCTACACCTTC. Protein: CASTWTDSSPYGYTF.

The chain recombines TRBV12-5 with TRBJ2-7, with D perhaps given as TRBD1 or TRBD2 (5 bases each). The CDR3 has 15 residues. The ends were cut back, 5 bases at V and 2 bases at J, with 16 bases in the middle. Germline-derived CDR1 and CDR2 are LGHNT and FRNRAP. CDR3 amino acids: CASGVPGTSAYEQYF. The CDR3 coding sequence is TGTGCTAGTGGTGTTCCCGGGACGAGCGCCTACGAGCAGTACTTC.

The rearrangement links TRBV21-1 to TRBJ2-1; the table calls TRBD2, which could not be checked here. TRBV21-1 is recorded as a pseudogene. The CDR3 spans 17 residues. Here the CDR3 reads CASSNWGLAGVNNEQFF. As DNA, the CDR3 is TGTGCCAGCAGCAATTGGGGACTAGCGGGAGTTAACAATGAGCAGTTCTTC.

This chain links TRBV20-1 with TRBJ2-2; a possible D gene is TRBD2 (5 bases). V lost 6 bases and J 3 bases, leaving 11 bases between the germline ends. The germline CDR1 and CDR2 sequences are DFQATT and SNEGSKA (reference sequence). This CDR3 is 13 amino acids long. CDR3: CSASIAYTGELFF. CDR3 nucleotide sequence: TGCAGTGCGAGCATAGCGTACACCGGGGAGCTGTTTTTT.

This chain connects TRBV12-5 to TRBJ2-6, with no clear D. This CDR3 is built from 18 residues. The germline V gene encodes CDR1 LGHNT and CDR2 FRNRAP. V was pared by 5 bases and J by 0 bases, with 17 bases between. CDR3 in DNA: TGTGCTAGTGGTATCCCGGGCCTCCGTGGCTCTGGGGCCAACGTCCTGACTTTC. It yields the protein CASGIPGLRGSGANVLTF.

The chain uses TRBV27 and TRBJ2-2, with D possibly being TRBD1 (5 bases). V lost 6 bases and J lost 6, with 20 bases in between. CDR3 length: 16 residues. Germline V CDR1 and CDR2: MNHEY, SMNVEV (reference sequence). CDR3 nucleotide sequence: TGTGCCAGCAGGGATGGTAGGAAGGGGTGGTCCGGGGAGCTGTTTTTT. Protein: CASRDGRKGWSGELFF.

This clonotype is a singleton in its sample. The chain carries TRBV4-2 and TRBJ2-5; possibly TRBD1 or TRBD2 for D (6 bases each). CDR3 length equals 16 residues. The germline gives CDR1 LGHNA, CDR2 YNFKEQ. V dropped 2 bases and J dropped 1 base, with 14 bases sitting between them. CDR3 region: CASSQPGGRSQETQYF. As DNA, the CDR3 is TGTGCCAGCAGCCAACCCGGGGGCAGGAGCCAAGAGACCCAGTACTTC.

This CDR3 reads CASSSEGREQYF. CDR3 DNA: TGTGCCAGCAGTTCCGAAGGTCGCGAGCAGTACTTC. The chain has TRBV5-4 and TRBJ2-7; D unclear. Per germline, CDR1 SGHNT and CDR2 YYREEE (reference sequence). The CDR3 has 12 residues. Trimming pared 5 bases from V and 6 bases from J, leaving 12 bases between. Looking up the rest from reference TRBV5-4 and TRBJ2-7 gives the full variable domain: ETGVTQSPTHLIKTRGQQVTLRCSSQSGHNTVSWYQQALGQGPQFIFQYYREEENGRGNFPPRFSGLQFPNYSSELNVNALELDDSALYLCASSSEGREQYFGPGTRLTVT.

The chain combines TRBV6-5 with TRBJ2-2; 9 bases match TRBD2. The CDR3 length is 19 residues. Germline V lookup: CDR1 MNHEY, CDR2 SVGAGI. J lost 4 bases, V lost 0 bases, and 12 bases had no gene match. In DNA form, the CDR3 reads TGTGCCAGCAGTTACTCGGCCAGCGCTAGCGGGATGGGCACCGGGGAGCTGTTTTTT. Its protein product is CASSYSASASGMGTGELFF.

The chain recombines TRBV29-1 with TRBJ2-4; D not certain. The length of the CDR3 is 13 residues. V was pared by 5 bases and J by 5 bases, with 13 bases between. Germline loops: CDR1 SQVTM, CDR2 ANQGSEA. CDR3 nucleotides: TGCAGCGTTATAGTGACTTCCGAAAACATTCAGTACTTC. This gives the protein CSVIVTSENIQYF.

The J gene is TRBJ2-5, the V gene TRBV6-1; D unresolved. Germline CDR1 and CDR2: MNHNS and SASEGT. V was cut by 7 bases and J by 2 bases, with 17 bases left in between. The CDR3 consists of 15 residues. The CDR3, as DNA: TGTGCCAGCAATAACCGGGTCCTTGGACAAGAGACCCAGTACTTC. Translation gives CASNNRVLGQETQYF.